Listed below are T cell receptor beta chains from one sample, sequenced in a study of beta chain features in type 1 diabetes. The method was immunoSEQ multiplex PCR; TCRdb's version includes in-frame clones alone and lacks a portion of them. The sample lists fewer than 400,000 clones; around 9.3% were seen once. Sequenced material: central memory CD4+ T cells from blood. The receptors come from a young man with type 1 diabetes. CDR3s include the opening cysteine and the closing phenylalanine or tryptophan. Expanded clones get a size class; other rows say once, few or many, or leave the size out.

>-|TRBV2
CASSYRGGRNTEAFF
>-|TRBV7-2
CASSPTALDYEQYF
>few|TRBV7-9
CASSDTGAQYNEQFF
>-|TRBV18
CASSPRDRTSGANVLTF
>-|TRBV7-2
CASSLLRGDQETQYF
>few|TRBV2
CASGGTGYEQYF
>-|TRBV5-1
CASSSGYNNEQFF
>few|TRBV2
CASSDRAGIDTQYF
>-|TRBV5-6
CASSQVSGGLADTQYF
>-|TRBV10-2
CASSETAGTYNSPLHF
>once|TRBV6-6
CASMRGTDSNQPQHF
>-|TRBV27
CASSLEQGAHYEQYF
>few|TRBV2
CASIGQAHEQYF
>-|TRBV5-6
CASSLYIGPRDEQYF
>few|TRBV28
CATGGAGGGQETQYF
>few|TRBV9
CASSAVVVGGRSSGNTIYF
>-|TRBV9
CASSTGRETQYF
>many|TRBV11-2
CASSLAGGTYEQYF
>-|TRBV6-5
CASSSPGLAGSNEQFF
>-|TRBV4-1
CASSQEGTGNEKLFF
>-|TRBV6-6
CASRPGQGEAFF
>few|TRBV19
CASHLQGESGANVLTF
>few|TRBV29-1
CSVERAGVGNEQFF
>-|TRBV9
CASGDRGYSGANVLTF
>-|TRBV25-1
CASSEDTYEQYF
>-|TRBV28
CASSSPAGANVLTF
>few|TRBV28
CATRVEYEQYF
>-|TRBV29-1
CSVEDPRLAGRTDTQYF
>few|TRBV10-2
CASSDSGAGGETQYF
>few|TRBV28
CASSLQGPPGNTIYF
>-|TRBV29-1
CSGGRAGTEAFF
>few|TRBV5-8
CASSPTDNYGYTF
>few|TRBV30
CAWSRQGGYGYTF
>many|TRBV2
CASATGQTSGANVLTF
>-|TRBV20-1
CSPGGYTF
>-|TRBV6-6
CASSYDPGLTF
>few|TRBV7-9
CASSLTSYNEQFF
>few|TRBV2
CASSDQGQGARYEQYF
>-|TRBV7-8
CASSLGQGRSDEQYF
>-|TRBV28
CASSFAGWGYTF
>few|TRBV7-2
CASSLVVESLHHEQFF
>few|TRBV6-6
CASSSQETQYF
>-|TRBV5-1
CASSFGASDNEQFF
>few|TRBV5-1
CASSPTVSGNTIYF
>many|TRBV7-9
CASSFRDEKLFF